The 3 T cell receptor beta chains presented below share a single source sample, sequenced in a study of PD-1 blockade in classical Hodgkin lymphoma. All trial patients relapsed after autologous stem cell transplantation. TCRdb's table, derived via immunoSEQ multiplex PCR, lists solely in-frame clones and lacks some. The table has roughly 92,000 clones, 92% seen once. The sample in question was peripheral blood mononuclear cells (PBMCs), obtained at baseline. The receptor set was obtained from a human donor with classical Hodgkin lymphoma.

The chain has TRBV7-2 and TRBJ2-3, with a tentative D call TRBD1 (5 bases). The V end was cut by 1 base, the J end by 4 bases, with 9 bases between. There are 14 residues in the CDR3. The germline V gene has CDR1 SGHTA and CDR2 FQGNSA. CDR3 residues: CASSLVVRADTQYF. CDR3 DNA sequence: TGTGCCAGCAGCTTAGTAGTCAGGGCAGATACGCAGTATTTT.

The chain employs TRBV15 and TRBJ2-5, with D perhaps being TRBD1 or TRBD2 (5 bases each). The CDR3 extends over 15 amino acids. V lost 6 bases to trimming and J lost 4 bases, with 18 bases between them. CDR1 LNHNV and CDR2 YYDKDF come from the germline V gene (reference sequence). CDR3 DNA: TGTGCCACCAGTCCCGGGACCGAGGACATAGAGACCCAGTACTTC. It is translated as CATSPGTEDIETQYF.

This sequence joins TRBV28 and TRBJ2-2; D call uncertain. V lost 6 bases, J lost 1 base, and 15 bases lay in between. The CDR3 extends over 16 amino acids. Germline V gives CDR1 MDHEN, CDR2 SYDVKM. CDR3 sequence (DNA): TGTGCCAGCAGGGCTGGACCAAATTTGAACACCGGGGAGCTGTTTTTT. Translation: CASRAGPNLNTGELFF.